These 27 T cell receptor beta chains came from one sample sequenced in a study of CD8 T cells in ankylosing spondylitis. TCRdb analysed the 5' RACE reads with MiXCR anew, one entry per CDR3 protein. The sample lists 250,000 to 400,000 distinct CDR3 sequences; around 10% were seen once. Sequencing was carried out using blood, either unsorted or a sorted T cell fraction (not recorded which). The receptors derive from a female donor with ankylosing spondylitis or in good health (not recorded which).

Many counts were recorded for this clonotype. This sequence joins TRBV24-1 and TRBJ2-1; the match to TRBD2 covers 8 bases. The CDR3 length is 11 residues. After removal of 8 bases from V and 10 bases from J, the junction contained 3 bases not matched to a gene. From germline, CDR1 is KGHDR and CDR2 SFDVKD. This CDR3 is CATTSGGEQFF. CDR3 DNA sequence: TGTGCCACCACCAGCGGGGGAGAGCAGTTCTTC.

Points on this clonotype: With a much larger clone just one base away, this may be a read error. The DNA for the CDR3 is TGTGCCAGCAGCTTAGAAGCGGATCAGCCCCAGCATTTT. This sequence encodes CASSLEADQPQHF. The chain has TRBV7-2 and TRBJ1-5; D not resolved. Germline V gene data show CDR1 as SGHTA and CDR2 as FQGNSA. The V gene lost 1 base and the J gene lost 5 bases, with 6 bases spanning the gap. This CDR3 is 13 amino acids long.

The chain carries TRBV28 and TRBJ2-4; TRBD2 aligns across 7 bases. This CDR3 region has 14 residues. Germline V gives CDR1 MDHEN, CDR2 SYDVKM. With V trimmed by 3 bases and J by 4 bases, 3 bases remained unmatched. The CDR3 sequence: CASSFREGKNIQYF. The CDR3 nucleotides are TGTGCCAGCAGTTTTAGGGAGGGGAAAAACATTCAGTACTTC.

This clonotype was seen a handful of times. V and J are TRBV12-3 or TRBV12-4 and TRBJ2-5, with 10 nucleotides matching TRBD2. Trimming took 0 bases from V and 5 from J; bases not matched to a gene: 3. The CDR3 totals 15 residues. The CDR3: CASSLALAGVETQYF. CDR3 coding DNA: TGTGCCAGCAGTTTAGCGCTAGCGGGAGTGGAGACCCAGTACTTC.

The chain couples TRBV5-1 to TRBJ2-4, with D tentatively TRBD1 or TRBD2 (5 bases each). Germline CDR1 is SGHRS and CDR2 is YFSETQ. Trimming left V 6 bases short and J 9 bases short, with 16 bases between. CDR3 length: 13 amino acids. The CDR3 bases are TGCGCCAGCACCCTGAGCCCTGGGGGCATTCAGTACTTC. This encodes CASTLSPGGIQYF.

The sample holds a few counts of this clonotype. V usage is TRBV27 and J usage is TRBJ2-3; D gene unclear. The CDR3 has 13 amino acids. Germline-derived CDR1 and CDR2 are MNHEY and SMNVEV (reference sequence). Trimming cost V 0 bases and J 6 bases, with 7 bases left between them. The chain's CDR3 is CASSLSSRDTQYF. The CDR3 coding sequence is TGTGCCAGCAGTTTATCAAGTCGGGATACGCAGTATTTT.

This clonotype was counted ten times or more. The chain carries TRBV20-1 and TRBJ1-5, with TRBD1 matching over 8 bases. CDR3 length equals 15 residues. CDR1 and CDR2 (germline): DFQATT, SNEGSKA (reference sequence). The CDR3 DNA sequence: TGCAGCTTGACAGGGGATGCGGGTAGCAATCAGCCCCAGCATTTT. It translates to CSLTGDAGSNQPQHF.

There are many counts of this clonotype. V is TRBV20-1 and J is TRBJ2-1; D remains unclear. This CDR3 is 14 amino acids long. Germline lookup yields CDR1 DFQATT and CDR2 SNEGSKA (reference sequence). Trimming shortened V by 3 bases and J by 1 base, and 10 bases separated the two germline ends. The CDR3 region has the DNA TGCAGTGCTAGTGGGTTTGGGTCCTACAATGAGCAGTTCTTC. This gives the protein CSASGFGSYNEQFF.

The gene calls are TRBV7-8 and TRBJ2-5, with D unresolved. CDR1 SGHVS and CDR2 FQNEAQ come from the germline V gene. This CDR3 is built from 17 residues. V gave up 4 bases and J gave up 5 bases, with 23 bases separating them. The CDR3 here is CASSWVRNQRTDETQYF. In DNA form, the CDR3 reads TGTGCCAGCAGCTGGGTACGAAACCAACGAACGGACGAGACCCAGTACTTC.

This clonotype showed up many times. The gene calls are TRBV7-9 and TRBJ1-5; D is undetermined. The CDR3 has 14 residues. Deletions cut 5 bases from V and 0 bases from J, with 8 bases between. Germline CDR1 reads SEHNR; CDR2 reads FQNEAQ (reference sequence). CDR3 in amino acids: CASSGSNSNQPQHF. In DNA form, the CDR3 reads TGTGCCAGCAGCGGTAGTAATAGCAATCAGCCCCAGCATTTT.

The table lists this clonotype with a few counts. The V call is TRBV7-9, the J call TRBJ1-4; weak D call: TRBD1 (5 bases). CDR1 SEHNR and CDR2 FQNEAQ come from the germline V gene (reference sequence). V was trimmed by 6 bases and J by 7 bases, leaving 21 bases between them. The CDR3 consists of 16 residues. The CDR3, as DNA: TGTGCCAGCAGTCGGGGCTTAATTCCGTTGGCTGAAAAACTGTTTTTT. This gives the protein CASSRGLIPLAEKLFF. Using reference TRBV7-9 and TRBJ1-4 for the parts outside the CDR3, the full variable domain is DTGVSQNPRHKITKRGQNVTFRCDPISEHNRLYWYRQTLGQGPEFLTYFQNEAQLEKSRLLSDRFSAERPKGSFSTLEIQRTEQGDSAMYLCASSRGLIPLAEKLFFGSGTQLSVL.

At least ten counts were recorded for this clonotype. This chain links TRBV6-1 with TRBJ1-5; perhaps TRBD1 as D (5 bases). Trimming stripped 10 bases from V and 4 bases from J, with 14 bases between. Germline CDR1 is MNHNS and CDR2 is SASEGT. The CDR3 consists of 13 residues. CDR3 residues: CATKNGGNQPQHF. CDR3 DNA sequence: TGTGCCACGAAGAACGGGGGAAATCAGCCCCAGCATTTT.

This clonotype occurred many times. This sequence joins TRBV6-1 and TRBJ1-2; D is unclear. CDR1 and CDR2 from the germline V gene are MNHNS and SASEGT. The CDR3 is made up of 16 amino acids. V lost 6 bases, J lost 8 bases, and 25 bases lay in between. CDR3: CASRVSTAGSFQGYTF. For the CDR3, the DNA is TGTGCCAGCAGGGTATCAACTGCCGGGTCCTTTCAGGGCTACACCTTC.

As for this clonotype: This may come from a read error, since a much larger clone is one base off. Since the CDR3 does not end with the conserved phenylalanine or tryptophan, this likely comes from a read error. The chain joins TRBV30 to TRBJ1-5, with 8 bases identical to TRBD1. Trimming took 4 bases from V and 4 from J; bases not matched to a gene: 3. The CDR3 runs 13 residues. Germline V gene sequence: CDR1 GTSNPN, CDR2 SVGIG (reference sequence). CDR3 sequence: CAWTGGKNQPQHC. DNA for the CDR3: TGTGCCTGGACAGGGGGCAAAAATCAGCCCCAGCATTGT.

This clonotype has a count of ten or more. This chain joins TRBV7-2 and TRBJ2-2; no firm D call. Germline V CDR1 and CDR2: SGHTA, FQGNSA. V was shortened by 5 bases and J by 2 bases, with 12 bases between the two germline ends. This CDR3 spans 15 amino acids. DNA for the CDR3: TGTGCCAGCAGCGTGGACCGCATAAACACCGGGGAGCTGTTTTTT. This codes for CASSVDRINTGELFF.

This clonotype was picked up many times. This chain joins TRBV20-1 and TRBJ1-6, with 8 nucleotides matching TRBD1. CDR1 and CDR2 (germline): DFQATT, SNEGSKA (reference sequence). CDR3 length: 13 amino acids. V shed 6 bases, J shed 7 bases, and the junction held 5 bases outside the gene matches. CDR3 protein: CSAPTGENSPLHF. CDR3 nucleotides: TGCAGTGCACCGACAGGGGAAAATTCACCCCTCCACTTT.

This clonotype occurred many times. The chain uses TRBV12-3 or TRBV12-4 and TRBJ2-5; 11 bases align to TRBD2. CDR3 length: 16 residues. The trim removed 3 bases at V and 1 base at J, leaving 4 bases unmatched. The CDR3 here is CASSFRSGRAQETQYF. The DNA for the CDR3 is TGTGCCAGCAGTTTTCGTAGCGGGAGGGCCCAAGAGACCCAGTACTTC.

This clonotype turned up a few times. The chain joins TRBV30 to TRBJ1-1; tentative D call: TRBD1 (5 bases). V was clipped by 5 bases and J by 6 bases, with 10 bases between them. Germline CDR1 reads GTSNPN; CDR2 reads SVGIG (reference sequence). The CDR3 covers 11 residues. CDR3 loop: CAWSGMSEAFF. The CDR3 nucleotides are TGTGCCTGGTCAGGGATGTCTGAAGCTTTCTTT.

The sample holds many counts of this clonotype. This CDR3 is CASSPGTSSDTQYF. The CDR3 DNA reads TGTGCCAGCAGCCCCGGGACTAGTTCCGATACGCAGTATTTT. The chain has TRBV11-2 and TRBJ2-3, with 8 bases aligning to TRBD2. Germline trimming cut 5 bases from V and 6 bases from J; bases unmatched to any gene: 7. The CDR3 spans 14 residues. Per germline, CDR1 SGHAT and CDR2 FQNNGV.

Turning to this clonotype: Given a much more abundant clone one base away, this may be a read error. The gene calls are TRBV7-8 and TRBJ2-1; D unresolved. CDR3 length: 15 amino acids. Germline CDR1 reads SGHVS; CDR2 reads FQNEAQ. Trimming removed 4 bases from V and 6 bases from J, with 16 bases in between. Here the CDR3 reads CASSSRLSDGNEQFF. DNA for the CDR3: TGTGCCAGCAGCTCTCGATTAAGTGATGGCAATGAGCAGTTCTTC.

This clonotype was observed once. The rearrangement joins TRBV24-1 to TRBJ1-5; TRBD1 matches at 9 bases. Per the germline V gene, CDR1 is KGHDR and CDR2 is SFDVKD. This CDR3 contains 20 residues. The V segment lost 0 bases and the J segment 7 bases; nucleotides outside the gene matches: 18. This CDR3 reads CATSDLISAYTGGVRQPQHF. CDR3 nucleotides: TGTGCCACCAGTGATTTGATTTCGGCTTATACAGGGGGCGTCCGACAGCCCCAGCATTTT.

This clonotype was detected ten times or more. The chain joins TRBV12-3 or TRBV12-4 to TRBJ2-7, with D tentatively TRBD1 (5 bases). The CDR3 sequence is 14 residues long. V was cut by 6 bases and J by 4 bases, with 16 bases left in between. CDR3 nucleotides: TGTGCCAGCAGCCCCGCAGGGTTTCCTTACGAGCAGTACTTC. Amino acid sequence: CASSPAGFPYEQYF.

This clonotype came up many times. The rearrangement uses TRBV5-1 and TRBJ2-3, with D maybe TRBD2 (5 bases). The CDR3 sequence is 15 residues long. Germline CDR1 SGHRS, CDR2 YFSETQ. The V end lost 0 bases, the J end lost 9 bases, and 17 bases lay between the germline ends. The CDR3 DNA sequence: TGCGCCAGCAGCTTGGGAGCCGGTCTCGGGGAAACGCAGTATTTT. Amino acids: CASSLGAGLGETQYF.

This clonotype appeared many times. The CDR3 loop reads CASSLGLGGEQYF. Here the CDR3 DNA reads TGTGCCAGCAGCTTGGGGCTAGGTGGCGAGCAGTACTTC. The genes are TRBV5-5 and TRBJ2-7, with D hard to call. Trimming removed 0 bases from V and 6 bases from J, with 10 bases in between. Per germline, CDR1 SGHKS and CDR2 YYEKEE (reference sequence). The CDR3 extends over 13 amino acids.

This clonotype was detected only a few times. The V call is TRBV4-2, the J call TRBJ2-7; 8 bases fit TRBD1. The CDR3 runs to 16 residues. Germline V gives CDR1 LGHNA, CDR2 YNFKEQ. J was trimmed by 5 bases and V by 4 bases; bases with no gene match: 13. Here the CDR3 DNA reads TGTGCCAGCAGCCCGGAAACAGGGGGACCACGCAACGAGCAGTACTTC. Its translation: CASSPETGGPRNEQYF.

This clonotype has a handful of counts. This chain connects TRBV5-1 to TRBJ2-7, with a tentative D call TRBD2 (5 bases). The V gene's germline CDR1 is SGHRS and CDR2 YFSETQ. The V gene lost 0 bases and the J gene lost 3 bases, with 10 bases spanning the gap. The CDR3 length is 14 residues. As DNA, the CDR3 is TGCGCCAGCAGCTTGGTACGGGAAGGCTACGAGCAGTACTTC. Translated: CASSLVREGYEQYF.

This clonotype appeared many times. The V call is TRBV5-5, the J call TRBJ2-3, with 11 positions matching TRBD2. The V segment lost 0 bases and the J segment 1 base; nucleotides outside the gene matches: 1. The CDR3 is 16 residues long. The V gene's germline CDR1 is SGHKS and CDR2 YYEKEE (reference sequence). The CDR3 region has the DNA TGTGCCAGCAGCTTGGGGGGACTAGCGGGCACAGATACGCAGTATTTT. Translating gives CASSLGGLAGTDTQYF.